The 2 T cell receptor beta chains below were found in one sample sequenced in a study of control samples from healthy donors and cancer patients. Here immunoSEQ multiplex PCR was the method, and the copy in TCRdb shows in-frame clones only, minus some. The data show around 140,000 clones, more than 90% seen once. The sample taken for sequencing was blood. Source of these receptors: a man in his late teens or twenties in good health.

The rearrangement links TRBV12-5 to TRBJ2-5, with D perhaps assigned TRBD1 or TRBD2 (6 bases each). V dropped 6 bases and J dropped 3 bases, with 20 bases sitting between them. The CDR3 sequence is 16 residues long. Germline V lookup: CDR1 LGHNT, CDR2 FRNRAP. The CDR3 coding sequence is TGTGCTAGTGGGGCACAAGGGGGGTGGGGAGAAGAGACCCAGTACTTC. It encodes CASGAQGGWGEETQYF.

The chain recombines TRBV6-6 with TRBJ1-2, with D hard to call. This CDR3 contains 16 residues. Germline-derived CDR1 and CDR2 are MNHNY and SVGAGI (reference sequence). V lost 0 bases and J lost 1, with 12 bases in between. The CDR3 region has the DNA TGTGCCAGCAGTTACTCACTAAGGACGATTAACTATGGCTACACCTTC. Its protein product is CASSYSLRTINYGYTF.